This TCR beta chain was identified during a study of patients and donors after allogeneic stem cell transplantation. TCRdb itself ran the RT-PCR reads through MiXCR, one entry per CDR3 protein. The sample lists about 96,000 distinct CDR3 sequences; 40% to 60% were seen once. Germline CDR1 reads SGDLS; CDR2 reads YYNGEE. The CDR3 is 15 residues long. J gave up 1 base and V 6 bases, and 3 bases lay outside the gene matches. The origin of this receptor is a human donor who was either an allogeneic HSCT recipient or a stem cell or donor lymphocyte infusion donor (not recorded which). It is not recorded whose cells these are; they may come from a transplant donor. What was sequenced was blood, either unsorted or a sorted T cell fraction (not recorded which). The genes are TRBV9 and TRBJ2-2; TRBD1 matches at 10 bases. The CDR3 DNA follows: TGTGCCAGCATGGGACAGGGGAGGAACACCGGGGAGCTGTTTTTT. This encodes CASMGQGRNTGELFF.